These 13 T cell receptor beta chains were sequenced from one sample in a study of control samples from healthy donors and cancer patients. Clones were sequenced by immunoSEQ multiplex PCR, and TCRdb holds only the in-frame ones, with some missing. Among fewer than 200,000 clones listed, around 93% were seen once. The sequenced sample consisted of blood. The source is a woman aged 55-69 years in good health.

This clone was seen just once. J is TRBJ1-2 and V is TRBV19; TRBD1 agrees at 7 bases. CDR3 length: 14 residues. Germline V gives CDR1 LNHDA, CDR2 SQIVND (reference sequence). The J segment lost 8 bases and the V segment lost 4 bases, leaving 10 bases of the junction unmatched. CDR3 nucleotide sequence: TGTGCCAGTAGTAAGGGGGCTTTAGGCACCGGCTACACCTTC. Its translation is CASSKGALGTGYTF.

The sample holds one count of this clone. The gene calls are TRBV5-1 and TRBJ2-7; tentatively, D is TRBD2 (6 bases). This CDR3 contains 17 residues. Trimming stripped 3 bases from V and 2 bases from J, with 21 bases between. CDR1 SGHRS and CDR2 YFSETQ come from the germline V gene. In DNA form, the CDR3 reads TGCGCCAGCAGCTGGTCCGGCGGGGTTAACCAGGCCTACGAGCAGTACTTC. As protein: CASSWSGGVNQAYEQYF.

V gene TRBV9 combines with J gene TRBJ1-1; 7 bases agree with TRBD1. The CDR3 spans 15 residues. From germline, CDR1 is SGDLS and CDR2 YYNGEE. Trimming took 3 bases from V and 1 from J; bases not matched to a gene: 6. In DNA form, the CDR3 reads TGTGCCAGCAGCGGGGAAGGGACAGCGAACACTGAAGCTTTCTTT. Protein: CASSGEGTANTEAFF. Supplemented by reference TRBV9 and TRBJ1-1, the full variable domain reads DSGVTQTPKHLITATGQRVTLRCSPRSGDLSVYWYQQSLDQGLQFLIQYYNGEERAKGNILERFSAQQFPDLHSELNLSSLELGDSALYFCASSGEGTANTEAFFGQGTRLTVV.

V and J are TRBV7-2 and TRBJ1-3; no clear D gene. V was pared by 3 bases and J by 0 bases, with 9 bases between. Germline values: CDR1 SGHTA, CDR2 FQGNSA. CDR3 size: 15 residues. CDR3 in DNA: TGTGCCAGCAGCTTCCGAGAGAACTCTGGAAACACCATATATTTT. This gives the protein CASSFRENSGNTIYF.

J is TRBJ2-3 and V is TRBV18, with 7 bases that match TRBD1. Per germline, CDR1 KGHSH and CDR2 LQKENI. The CDR3 runs to 16 residues. The J segment lost 1 base and the V segment lost 2 bases, leaving 6 bases of the junction unmatched. Written as DNA, the CDR3 is TGTGCCAGCTCACCAAACCGGGACAGTCGCACAGATACGCAGTATTTT. This translates into CASSPNRDSRTDTQYF.

The count of this clone is one. The chain couples TRBV5-6 to TRBJ1-2; no firm D call. This CDR3 has 15 residues. The V end lost 7 bases, the J end lost 8 bases, and 24 bases lay between the germline ends. CDR1 and CDR2 from the germline V gene are SGHDT and YYEEEE. The CDR3 protein is CASSSRSRRLQGYTF. The DNA for the CDR3 is TGTGCCAGCTCCTCCCGGTCGCGGAGACTTCAGGGCTACACCTTC. Full variable domain (rest looked up from reference TRBV5-6 and TRBJ1-2): DAGVTQSPTHLIKTRGQQVTLRCSPKSGHDTVSWYQQALGQGPQFIFQYYEEEERQRGNFPDRFSGHQFPNYSSELNVNALLLGDSALYLCASSSRSRRLQGYTFGSGTRLTVV.

This clone was recorded once. The chain combines TRBV2 with TRBJ2-5; 13 nucleotides line up with TRBD2. The junction had 15 bases not matched to a gene; V was cut back by 6 bases and J by 5 bases. CDR3 length equals 18 residues. Per the germline V gene, CDR1 is SNHLY and CDR2 is FYNNEI. CDR3 loop: CASRGGLAGPPSPETQYF. The CDR3 region has the DNA TGTGCCAGCAGGGGGGGACTAGCGGGACCGCCGTCGCCGGAGACCCAGTACTTC.

This clone was picked up one time. The chain is built from TRBV11-2 and TRBJ1-4; TRBD1 matches 8 bases. CDR3 length: 15 residues. V shed 5 bases, J shed 2 bases, and the junction held 4 bases outside the gene matches. Germline loops: CDR1 SGHAT, CDR2 FQNNGV. The CDR3 reads CASSVQGATNEKLFF. The CDR3 nucleotides are TGTGCCAGCAGCGTCCAGGGGGCCACTAATGAAAAACTGTTTTTT.

The rearrangement joins TRBV6-5 to TRBJ2-1; TRBD2 matches at 13 bases. The CDR3 is 15 residues long. V gave up 6 bases and J gave up 8 bases; unmatched junction bases: 7. Germline CDR1 and CDR2: MNHEY and SVGAGI. DNA for the CDR3: TGTGCCAGCAGCCCCAGGACTAGCGGGGGAGATGAGCAGTTCTTC. Residues: CASSPRTSGGDEQFF.

V and J are TRBV19 and TRBJ1-1, with TRBD1 as a possible D gene (6 bases). V was pared by 0 bases and J by 0 bases, with 14 bases between. Per germline, CDR1 LNHDA and CDR2 SQIVND (reference sequence). This CDR3 contains 17 residues. The CDR3 protein is CASSIETRGQMNTEAFF. In DNA form, the CDR3 reads TGTGCCAGTAGTATAGAAACAAGGGGACAAATGAACACTGAAGCTTTCTTT.

CDR3 sequence reads: CASSLGGLARRAYEQYF. In DNA form, the CDR3 reads TGCGCCAGCAGCTTGGGGGGACTAGCACGAAGGGCCTACGAGCAGTACTTC. This chain links TRBV5-1 with TRBJ2-7; TRBD2 matches 9 bases. From germline, CDR1 is SGHRS and CDR2 YFSETQ. Trimming took 0 bases from V and 2 from J; bases not matched to a gene: 9. CDR3 length: 17 residues.

Turning to this clone: One end of the junction does not line up with germline, which may come from a read error. The chain recombines TRBV7-7 with TRBJ1-2, with 8 nucleotides matching TRBD1. The CDR3 consists of 14 residues. Germline V lookup: CDR1 SSHAT, CDR2 FNYEAQ (reference sequence). CDR3 loop: CASSPLQGDYGYTF. The CDR3 DNA reads TGTGCTAGCAGCCCCCTACAGGGGGATTATGGCTACACCTTC.

The chain carries TRBV29-1 and TRBJ1-4, with a weak D call TRBD1 (5 bases). Trimming took 3 bases from V and 1 from J, leaving 9 bases between them. The CDR3 totals 14 residues. Germline V gives CDR1 SQVTM, CDR2 ANQGSEA. DNA of the CDR3: TGCAGCGTTGACAGGGCTGGAACTAATGAAAAACTGTTTTTT. Protein sequence: CSVDRAGTNEKLFF.